The 9 T cell receptor beta chains listed next were all sequenced from one sample in a study of T cell responses to AZD1222 COVID-19 vaccine. Measured with immunoSEQ multiplex PCR; TCRdb has only the in-frame clones, and not every one. The sample shows 45,000 to 70,000 clones, around 85% of them seen only once. Here the sequenced sample was peripheral blood, taken on day 0 of AZD1222 vaccination. The receptors were sampled from an adult in good health.

DNA for the CDR3: TGTGCCAGCAGTCTTGGACAGGGGCGCTATGGCTACACCTTC. Residues: CASSLGQGRYGYTF. The chain is built from TRBV28 and TRBJ1-2; 9 bases align to TRBD1. The germline gives CDR1 MDHEN, CDR2 SYDVKM. This CDR3 has 14 residues. The trim removed 5 bases at V and 4 bases at J, leaving 5 bases unmatched.

The chain joins TRBV10-3 to TRBJ2-1, with 7 bases lining up with TRBD2. The CDR3 extends over 12 amino acids. Trimming took 10 bases from V and 12 from J; bases not matched to a gene: 12. Germline V gene lookup returns CDR1 ENHRY and CDR2 SYGVKD. The CDR3 region has the DNA TGTGCCACCTCCGGGACTACAATCTTGCAGTTCTTC. It translates to CATSGTTILQFF.

CDR3 in amino acids: CATSRETGSGANVLTF. The CDR3 DNA reads as TGTGCCACCAGCAGAGAAACAGGCTCTGGGGCCAACGTCCTGACTTTC. The chain is built from TRBV15 and TRBJ2-6; the D gene is possibly TRBD1 (5 bases). V was cut by 0 bases and J by 0 bases, with 6 bases left in between. This CDR3 is 16 amino acids long. Germline assignment: CDR1 LNHNV and CDR2 YYDKDF (reference sequence). The whole variable domain, remainder taken from reference TRBV15 and TRBJ2-6, is DAMVIQNPRYQVTQFGKPVTLSCSQTLNHNVMYWYQQKSSQAPKLLFHYYDKDFNNEADTPDNFQSRRPNTSFCFLDIRSPGLGDTAMYLCATSRETGSGANVLTFGAGSRLTVL.

The rearrangement joins TRBV7-8 to TRBJ2-7, with D maybe TRBD1 (5 bases). Germline V CDR1 and CDR2: SGHVS, FQNEAQ. The CDR3 sequence is 14 residues long. Trimming shortened V by 1 base and J by 0 bases, and 7 bases separated the two germline ends. The DNA of the CDR3 is TGTGCCAGCAGCTTAGGTGACAGCTCCTACGAGCAGTACTTC. It yields the protein CASSLGDSSYEQYF.

This chain links TRBV5-5 with TRBJ2-2; tentatively, D is TRBD1 or TRBD2 (5 bases each). The CDR3 runs to 15 residues. CDR1 and CDR2 (germline): SGHKS, YYEKEE (reference sequence). V was trimmed by 10 bases and J by 2 bases, leaving 18 bases between them. The CDR3 sequence: CAGNRDGANTGELFF. The CDR3 coding sequence is TGTGCCGGGAACCGGGACGGCGCCAACACCGGGGAGCTGTTTTTT.

This chain joins TRBV28 and TRBJ2-3, with 12 bases identical to TRBD2. V was clipped by 2 bases and J by 13 bases; unmatched bases: 7. The CDR3 spans 14 residues. CDR1 is MDHEN and CDR2 is SYDVKM in the germline V gene. The CDR3 DNA follows: TGTGCCAGCAGTTTACCAGGGACTAGCGGGTCAGAGTATTTT. Residues: CASSLPGTSGSEYF.

V gene TRBV9 combines with J gene TRBJ1-1; D not resolved. This CDR3 spans 15 amino acids. The germline V gene encodes CDR1 SGDLS and CDR2 YYNGEE. Trimming shortened V by 3 bases and J by 4 bases, and 16 bases separated the two germline ends. The chain's CDR3 is CASSEFPGRSTEAFF. CDR3 nucleotide sequence: TGTGCCAGCAGCGAATTTCCCGGGAGGAGCACTGAAGCTTTCTTT.

The rearrangement links TRBV2 to TRBJ2-7; a possible D gene is TRBD1 (5 bases). CDR3 length: 15 residues. From germline, CDR1 is SNHLY and CDR2 FYNNEI. Deletions cut 6 bases from V and 2 bases from J, with 17 bases between. CDR3 sequence (DNA): TGTGCCAGCAGGGTGAGCAGGGTCGCAGCCTACGAGCAGTACTTC. Amino acid sequence: CASRVSRVAAYEQYF.

The chain has TRBV4-1 and TRBJ2-3, with 7 bases matching TRBD1. Unmatched junction bases numbered 10, after V lost 6 bases and J lost 4 bases. CDR1 is MGHRA, CDR2 YSYEKL, per germline. This CDR3 is built from 15 residues. CDR3 DNA sequence: TGCGCCAGCAGTTCCAGACAGGGCGGGCCAGATACGCAGTATTTT. This encodes CASSSRQGGPDTQYF.